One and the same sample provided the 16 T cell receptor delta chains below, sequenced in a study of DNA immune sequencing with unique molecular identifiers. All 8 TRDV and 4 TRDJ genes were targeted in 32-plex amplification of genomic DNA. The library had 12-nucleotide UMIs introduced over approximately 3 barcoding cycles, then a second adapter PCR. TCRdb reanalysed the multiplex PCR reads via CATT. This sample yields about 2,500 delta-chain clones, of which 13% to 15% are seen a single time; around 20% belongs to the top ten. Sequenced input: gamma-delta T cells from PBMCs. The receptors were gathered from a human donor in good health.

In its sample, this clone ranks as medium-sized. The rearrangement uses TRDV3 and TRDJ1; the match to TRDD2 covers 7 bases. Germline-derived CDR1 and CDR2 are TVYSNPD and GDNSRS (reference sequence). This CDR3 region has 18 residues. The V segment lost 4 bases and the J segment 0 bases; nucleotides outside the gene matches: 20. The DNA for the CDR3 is TGTGCCTCCTACCTTTCCTACGGACTACCTAAGTACACCGATAAACTCATCTTT. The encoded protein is CASYLSYGLPKYTDKLIF.

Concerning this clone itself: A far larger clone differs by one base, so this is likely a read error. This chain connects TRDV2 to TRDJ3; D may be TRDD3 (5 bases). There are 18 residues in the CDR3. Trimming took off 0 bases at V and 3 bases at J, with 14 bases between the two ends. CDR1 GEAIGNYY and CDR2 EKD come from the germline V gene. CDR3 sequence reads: CACDTAGARFWDTRQMFF. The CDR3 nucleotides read TGTGCCTGTGACACCGCGGGGGCGCGCTTCTGGGACACCCGACAGATGTTTTTC.

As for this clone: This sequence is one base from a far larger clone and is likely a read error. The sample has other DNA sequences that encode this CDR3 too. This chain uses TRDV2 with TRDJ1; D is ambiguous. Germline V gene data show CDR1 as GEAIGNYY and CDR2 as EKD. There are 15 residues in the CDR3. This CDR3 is CACDTLGHQRHKLIF. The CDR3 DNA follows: TGTGCCTGTGACACCTTGGGTCACCAACGGCATAAACTGATCTTT.

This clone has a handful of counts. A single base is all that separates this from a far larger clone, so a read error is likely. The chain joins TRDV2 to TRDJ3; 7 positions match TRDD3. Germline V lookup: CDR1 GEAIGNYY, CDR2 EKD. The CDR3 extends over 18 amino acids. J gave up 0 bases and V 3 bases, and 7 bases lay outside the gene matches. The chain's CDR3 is CACDGVGDFSWDTRQMFF. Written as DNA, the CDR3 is TGTGCCTGTGACGGGGTGGGGGACTTCTCCTGGGACACCCGACAGATGTTTTTC.

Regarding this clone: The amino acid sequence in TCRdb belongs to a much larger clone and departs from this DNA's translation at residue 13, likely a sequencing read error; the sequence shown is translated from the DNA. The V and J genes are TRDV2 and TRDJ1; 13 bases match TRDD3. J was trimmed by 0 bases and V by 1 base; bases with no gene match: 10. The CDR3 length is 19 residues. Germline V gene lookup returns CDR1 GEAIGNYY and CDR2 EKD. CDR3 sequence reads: CACDTVGTGGYAYTDKLIF. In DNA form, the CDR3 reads TGTGCCTGTGACACAGTCGGGACTGGGGGATACGCTTACACCGATAAACTCATCTTT.

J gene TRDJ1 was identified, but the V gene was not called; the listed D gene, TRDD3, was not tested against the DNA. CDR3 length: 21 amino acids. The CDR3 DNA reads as TGTGCCTGTGATCTTGAACTGGGGGGCTGCCCAGTAGGGTTTTACACCGATAAACTCATCTTT. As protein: CACDLELGGCPVGFYTDKLIF.

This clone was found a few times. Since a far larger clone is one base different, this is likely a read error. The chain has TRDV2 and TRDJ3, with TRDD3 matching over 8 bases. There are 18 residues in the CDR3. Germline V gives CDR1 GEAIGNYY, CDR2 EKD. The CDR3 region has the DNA TGTGCCTGTGACCCAATACTTGGGGGATCCCGGGACACCCAACAGATGTTTTTC. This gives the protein CACDPILGGSRDTQQMFF.

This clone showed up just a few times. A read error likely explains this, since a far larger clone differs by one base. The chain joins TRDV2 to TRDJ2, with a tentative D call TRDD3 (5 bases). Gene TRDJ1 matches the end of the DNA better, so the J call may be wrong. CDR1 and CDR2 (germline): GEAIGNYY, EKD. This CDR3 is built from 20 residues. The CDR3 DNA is TGTGCCTGTGACACCGTTGGTCGATATAGCTGGGATCACAGGGGTGATAAACTCATCTTT. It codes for CACDTVGRYSWDHRGDKLIF.

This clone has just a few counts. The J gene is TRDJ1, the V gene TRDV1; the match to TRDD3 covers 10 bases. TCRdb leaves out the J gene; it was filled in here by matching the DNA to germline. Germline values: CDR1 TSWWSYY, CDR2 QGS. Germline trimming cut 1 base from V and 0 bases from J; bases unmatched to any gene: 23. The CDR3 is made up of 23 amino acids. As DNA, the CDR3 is TGTGCTCTTGGGGAACCTCTCGCCTTCCCGACCTATACTGGGGGATCGGACACCGATAAACTCATCTTT. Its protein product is CALGEPLAFPTYTGGSDTDKLIF.

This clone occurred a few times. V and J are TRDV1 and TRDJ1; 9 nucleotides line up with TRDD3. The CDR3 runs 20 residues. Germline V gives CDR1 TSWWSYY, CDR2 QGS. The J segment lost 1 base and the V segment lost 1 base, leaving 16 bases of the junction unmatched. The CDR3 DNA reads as TGTGCTCTTGGGGAACGAATCATATTTGTACTGGGGGAGGTCACCGATAAACTCATCTTT. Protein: CALGERIIFVLGEVTDKLIF.

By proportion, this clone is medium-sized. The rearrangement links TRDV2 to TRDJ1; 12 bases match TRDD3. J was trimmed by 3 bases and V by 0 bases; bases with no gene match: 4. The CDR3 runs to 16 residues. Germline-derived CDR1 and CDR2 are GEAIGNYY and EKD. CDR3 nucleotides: TGTGCCTGTGACACCCTGGGGGATACGCCGGCCGATAAACTCATCTTT. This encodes CACDTLGDTPADKLIF.

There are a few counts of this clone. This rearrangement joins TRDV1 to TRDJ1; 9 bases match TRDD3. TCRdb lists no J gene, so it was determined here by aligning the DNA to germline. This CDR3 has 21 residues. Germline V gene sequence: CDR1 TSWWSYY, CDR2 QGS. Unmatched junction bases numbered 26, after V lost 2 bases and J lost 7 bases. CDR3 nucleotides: TGTGCTCTTGGGGAAAGGGCCCTAAAACTCTACCTGGGGGATGGAGTAGGTAAACTCATCTTT. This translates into CALGERALKLYLGDGVGKLIF.

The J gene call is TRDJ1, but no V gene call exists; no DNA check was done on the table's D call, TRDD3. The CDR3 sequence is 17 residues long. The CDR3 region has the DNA TGTGCTCTTGGGCCACCGCCTTCCTGGGACTGGGGGATGGAACTCATCTTT. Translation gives CALGPPPSWDWGMELIF.

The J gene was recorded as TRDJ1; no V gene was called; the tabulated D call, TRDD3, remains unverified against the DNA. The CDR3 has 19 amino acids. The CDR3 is CALGEHLLRWGINTDKLIF. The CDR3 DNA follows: TGTGCTCTTGGGGAACACCTTCTACGCTGGGGGATAAACACCGATAAACTCATCTTT.

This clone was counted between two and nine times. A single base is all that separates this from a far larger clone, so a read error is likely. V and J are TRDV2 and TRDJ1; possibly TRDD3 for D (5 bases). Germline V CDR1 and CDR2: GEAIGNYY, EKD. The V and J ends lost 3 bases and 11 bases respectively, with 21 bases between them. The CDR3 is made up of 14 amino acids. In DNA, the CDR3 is TGTGCCTGTGACCCGATACTGTGGGATGAGTGGCTCATCTTT. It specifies CACDPILWDEWLIF.

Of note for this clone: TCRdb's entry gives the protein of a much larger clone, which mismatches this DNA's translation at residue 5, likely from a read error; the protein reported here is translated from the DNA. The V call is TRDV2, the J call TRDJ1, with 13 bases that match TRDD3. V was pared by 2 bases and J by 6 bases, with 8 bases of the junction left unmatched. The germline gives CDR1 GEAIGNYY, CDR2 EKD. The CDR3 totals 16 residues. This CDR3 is CACDILGDTRENKLIF. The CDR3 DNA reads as TGTGCCTGTGACATACTGGGGGATACGAGAGAAAATAAACTCATCTTT.